These 8 T cell receptor beta chains were sequenced from one sample in a study of T cell responses to AZD1222 COVID-19 vaccine. Assay: immunoSEQ multiplex PCR; the TCRdb copy retains only in-frame clones and omits some. This table has about 120,000 clones, 70% to 90% appearing once. This specimen consisted of peripheral blood, obtained on day 0 of MenACWY control vaccination. The origin of the receptors is an adult in good health.

This chain connects TRBV5-5 to TRBJ2-7, with 8 bases fitting TRBD2. Germline V gene sequence: CDR1 SGHKS, CDR2 YYEKEE (reference sequence). Losses at the gene ends were 4 bases for V and 6 bases for J; bases not matched to a gene: 12. This CDR3 spans 15 amino acids. CDR3 residues: CASSPTLTSEGEQYF. The DNA for the CDR3 is TGTGCCAGCAGCCCGACTTTGACTAGCGAGGGCGAGCAGTACTTC. Full variable domain (missing parts from reference TRBV5-5 and TRBJ2-7): DAGVTQSPTHLIKTRGQQVTLRCSPISGHKSVSWYQQVLGQGPQFIFQYYEKEERGRGNFPDRFSARQFPNYSSELNVNALLLGDSALYLCASSPTLTSEGEQYFGPGTRLTVT.

This clone was detected a few times. The V and J genes are TRBV2 and TRBJ1-5; TRBD1 is a possible D gene (6 bases). CDR3 length equals 15 residues. The V end lost 7 bases, the J end lost 0 bases, and 13 bases lay between the germline ends. CDR1 and CDR2 (germline): SNHLY, FYNNEI. CDR3 in amino acids: CASIQGPYSNQPQHF. CDR3 in DNA: TGTGCCAGCATACAGGGACCCTATAGCAATCAGCCCCAGCATTTT.

The gene calls are TRBV6-4 and TRBJ2-4; D is unclear. Germline V gene lookup returns CDR1 MRHNA and CDR2 SNTAGT. Trimming stripped 7 bases from V and 2 bases from J, with 15 bases between. CDR3 size: 15 residues. DNA of the CDR3: TGTGCCAGCAACCTCCCTTCCTGGTCCAAAAACATTCAGTACTTC. It translates to CASNLPSWSKNIQYF.

The chain carries TRBV7-2 and TRBJ2-3; 11 bases agree with TRBD2. The CDR3 is 12 residues long. Germline assignment: CDR1 SGHTA and CDR2 FQGNSA. V lost 5 bases to trimming and J lost 11 bases; unmatched junction nucleotides: 3. The CDR3 coding sequence is TGTGCCAGCAGCACTCTAGCGGGGGGGCAGTATTTT. Translated: CASSTLAGGQYF.

A word on this clone: This sample includes further DNA sequences coding for the same CDR3. The V call is TRBV7-9, the J call TRBJ2-5; no reliable D call. V lost 2 bases, J lost 4 bases, and 2 bases lay in between. This CDR3 contains 11 residues. Germline V lookup: CDR1 SEHNR, CDR2 FQNEAQ (reference sequence). For the CDR3, the DNA is TGTGCCAGCAGCTTATTAGAGACCCAGTACTTC. It yields the protein CASSLLETQYF.

The chain carries TRBV19 and TRBJ1-5; 8 bases match TRBD1. From germline, CDR1 is LNHDA and CDR2 SQIVND (reference sequence). Trimming cost V 4 bases and J 4 bases; bases outside gene matches: 6. CDR3 length equals 15 residues. The CDR3 is CASSSGQGGNQPQHF. In nucleotides, the CDR3 is TGTGCCAGTAGTAGCGGACAGGGTGGAAATCAGCCCCAGCATTTT.

The gene calls are TRBV7-2 and TRBJ1-6; 10 bases fit TRBD1. CDR3 size: 13 residues. Germline V CDR1 and CDR2: SGHTA, FQGNSA. J gave up 12 bases and V 3 bases, and 2 bases lay outside the gene matches. CDR3 DNA sequence: TGTGCCAGCAGCTTGGGACAGGGGCTACCCCTCCACTTT. It is translated as CASSLGQGLPLHF.

This chain links TRBV15 with TRBJ1-5; TRBD1 matches at 10 bases. V lost 4 bases and J lost 4; bases outside the gene matches: 10. The V gene's germline CDR1 is LNHNV and CDR2 YYDKDF (reference sequence). The CDR3 length is 17 residues. CDR3 sequence reads: CATSTTDRGLSNQPQHF. CDR3 DNA: TGTGCCACCAGCACAACCGACAGGGGGCTGAGTAATCAGCCCCAGCATTTT.